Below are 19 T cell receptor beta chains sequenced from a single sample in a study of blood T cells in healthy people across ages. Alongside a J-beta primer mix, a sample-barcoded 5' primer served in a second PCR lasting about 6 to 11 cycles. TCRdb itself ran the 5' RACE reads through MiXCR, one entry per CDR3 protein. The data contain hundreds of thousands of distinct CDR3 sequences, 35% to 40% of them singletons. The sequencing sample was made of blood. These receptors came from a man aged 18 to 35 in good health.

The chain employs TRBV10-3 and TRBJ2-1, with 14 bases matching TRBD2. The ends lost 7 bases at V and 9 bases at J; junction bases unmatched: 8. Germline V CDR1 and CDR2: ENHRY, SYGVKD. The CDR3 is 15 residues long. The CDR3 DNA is TGTGCCATCACGCCCGGGACTAGCGGGAGCGGTGAGCAGTTCTTC. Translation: CAITPGTSGSGEQFF.

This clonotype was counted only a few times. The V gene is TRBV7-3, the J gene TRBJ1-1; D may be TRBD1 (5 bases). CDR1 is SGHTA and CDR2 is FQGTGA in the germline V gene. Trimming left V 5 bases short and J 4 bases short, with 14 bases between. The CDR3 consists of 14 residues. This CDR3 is CASSRVGEATEAFF. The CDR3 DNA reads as TGTGCCAGCAGCCGAGTAGGGGAGGCCACTGAAGCTTTCTTT.

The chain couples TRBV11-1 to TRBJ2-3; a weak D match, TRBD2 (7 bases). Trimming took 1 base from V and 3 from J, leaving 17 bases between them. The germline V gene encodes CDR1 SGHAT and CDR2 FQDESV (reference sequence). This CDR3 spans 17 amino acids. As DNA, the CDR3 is TGTGCCAGCAGCTTAGAATTGCGGGGGCTCCGGACAGATACGCAGTATTTT. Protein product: CASSLELRGLRTDTQYF.

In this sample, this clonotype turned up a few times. CDR3 sequence reads: CASSQEAGGTYMNTEAFF. The CDR3, as DNA: TGTGCCAGCAGCCAAGAGGCAGGGGGAACCTACATGAACACTGAAGCTTTCTTT. This chain uses TRBV4-2 with TRBJ1-1; 7 bases are shared with TRBD1. V gave up 0 bases and J gave up 0 bases; unmatched junction bases: 10. The germline CDR1 and CDR2 sequences are LGHNA and YNFKEQ. This CDR3 comprises 18 residues.

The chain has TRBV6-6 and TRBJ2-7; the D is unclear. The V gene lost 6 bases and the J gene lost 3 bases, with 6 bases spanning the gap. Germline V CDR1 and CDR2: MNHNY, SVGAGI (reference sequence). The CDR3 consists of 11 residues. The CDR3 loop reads CASRGFYEQYF. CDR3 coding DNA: TGTGCCAGCAGGGGTTTCTACGAGCAGTACTTC.

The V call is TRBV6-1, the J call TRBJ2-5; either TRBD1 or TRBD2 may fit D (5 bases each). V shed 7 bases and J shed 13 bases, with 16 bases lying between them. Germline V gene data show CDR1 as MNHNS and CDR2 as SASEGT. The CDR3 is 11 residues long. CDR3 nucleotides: TGTGCCAGCAAACCATGGGACGGTCTGTACTTC. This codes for CASKPWDGLYF.

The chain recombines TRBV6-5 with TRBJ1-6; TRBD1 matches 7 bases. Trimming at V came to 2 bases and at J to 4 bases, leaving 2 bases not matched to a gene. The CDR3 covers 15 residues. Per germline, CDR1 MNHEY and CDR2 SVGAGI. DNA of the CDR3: TGTGCCAGCAGTTACGAGGGGGCGTATAATTCACCCCTCCACTTT. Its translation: CASSYEGAYNSPLHF.

This chain's CDR3 is CSTSGASSTDTQYF. CDR3 nucleotides: TGCAGCACTTCGGGGGCCTCTAGCACAGATACGCAGTATTTT. The V call is TRBV29-1, the J call TRBJ2-3; D possibly matches TRBD1 or TRBD2 (6 bases each). With 8 bases removed from V and 0 bases from J, the gap between germline ends came to 15 bases. In germline, CDR1 is SQVTM, CDR2 ANQGSEA. The CDR3 has 14 amino acids.

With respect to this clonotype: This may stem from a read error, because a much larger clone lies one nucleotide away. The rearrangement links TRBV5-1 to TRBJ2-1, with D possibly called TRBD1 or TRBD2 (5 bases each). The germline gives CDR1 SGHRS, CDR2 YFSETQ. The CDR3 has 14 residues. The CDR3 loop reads CANSFGTPTDEQFF. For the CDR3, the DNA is TGCGCCAACAGCTTCGGGACCCCCACGGATGAGCAGTTCTTC.

This CDR3 reads CSASGSQGDNEQFF. DNA of the CDR3: TGCAGTGCTAGTGGGTCTCAGGGGGACAATGAGCAGTTCTTC. The V and J genes are TRBV20-1 and TRBJ2-1, with TRBD1 identical over 7 bases. The germline V gene has CDR1 DFQATT and CDR2 SNEGSKA (reference sequence). After removal of 3 bases from V and 5 bases from J, the junction contained 7 bases not matched to a gene. CDR3 length: 14 amino acids.

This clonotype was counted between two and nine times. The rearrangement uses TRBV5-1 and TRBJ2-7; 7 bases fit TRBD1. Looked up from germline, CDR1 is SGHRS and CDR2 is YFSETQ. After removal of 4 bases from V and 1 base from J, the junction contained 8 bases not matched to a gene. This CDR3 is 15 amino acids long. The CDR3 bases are TGCGCCAGCAGCCCCCAGGGGGATTTTTCCTACGAGCAGTACTTC. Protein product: CASSPQGDFSYEQYF.

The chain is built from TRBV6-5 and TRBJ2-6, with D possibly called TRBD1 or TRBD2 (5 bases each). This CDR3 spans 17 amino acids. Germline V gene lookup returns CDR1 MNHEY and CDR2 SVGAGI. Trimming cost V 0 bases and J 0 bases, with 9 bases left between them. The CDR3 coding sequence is TGTGCCAGCAGTTACTCCGGGGCGCTCTCTGGGGCCAACGTCCTGACTTTC. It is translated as CASSYSGALSGANVLTF.

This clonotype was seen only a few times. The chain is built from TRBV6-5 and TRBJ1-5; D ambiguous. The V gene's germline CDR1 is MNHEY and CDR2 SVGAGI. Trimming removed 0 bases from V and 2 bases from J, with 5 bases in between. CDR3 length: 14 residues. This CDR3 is CASSYSVGNQPQHF. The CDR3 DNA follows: TGTGCCAGCAGTTACTCGGTTGGCAATCAGCCCCAGCATTTT.

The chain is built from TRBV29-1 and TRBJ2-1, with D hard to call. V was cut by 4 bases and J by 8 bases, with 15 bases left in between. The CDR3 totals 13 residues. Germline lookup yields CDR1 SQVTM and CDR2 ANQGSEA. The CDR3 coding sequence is TGCAGCGTTGGGCGTCGGGTGGGCGATGAGCAGTTCTTC. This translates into CSVGRRVGDEQFF.

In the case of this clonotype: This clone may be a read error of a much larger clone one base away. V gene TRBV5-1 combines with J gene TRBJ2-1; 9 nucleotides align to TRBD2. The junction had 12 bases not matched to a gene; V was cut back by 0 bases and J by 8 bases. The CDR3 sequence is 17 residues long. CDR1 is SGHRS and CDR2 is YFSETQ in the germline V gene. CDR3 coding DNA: TGCGCCAGCAGCTTGGTTTCTGCCAGCGGGGGGCTATATGAGCAGTTCTTC. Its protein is CASSLVSASGGLYEQFF.

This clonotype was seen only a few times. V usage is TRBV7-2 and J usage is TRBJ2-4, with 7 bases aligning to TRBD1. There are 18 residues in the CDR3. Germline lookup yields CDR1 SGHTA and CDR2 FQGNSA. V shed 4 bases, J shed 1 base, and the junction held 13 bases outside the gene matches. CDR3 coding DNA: TGTGCCAGCAGCTCACTTTCGACAGGGATGGTTGCCAAAAACATTCAGTACTTC. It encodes CASSSLSTGMVAKNIQYF.

The CDR3 loop reads CSARDSQLQETQYF. CDR3 nucleotides: TGCAGTGCTAGAGACTCACAGCTCCAAGAGACCCAGTACTTC. The chain has TRBV20-1 and TRBJ2-5; the D is unclear. Looked up from germline, CDR1 is DFQATT and CDR2 is SNEGSKA (reference sequence). Trimming removed 0 bases at V and 1 base at J, with 9 bases between. The CDR3 spans 14 residues.

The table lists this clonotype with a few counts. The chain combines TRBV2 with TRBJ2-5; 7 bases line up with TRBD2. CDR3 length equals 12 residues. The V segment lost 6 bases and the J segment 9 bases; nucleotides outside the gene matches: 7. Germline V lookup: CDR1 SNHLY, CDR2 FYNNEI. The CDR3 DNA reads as TGTGCCAGCAGGGTGGGGGGGATGGCCCAGTACTTC. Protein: CASRVGGMAQYF.

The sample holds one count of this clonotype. The CDR3 sequence is CASSQDSRSYNEQFF. CDR3 DNA: TGTGCCAGCAGCCAAGATTCCAGGTCCTACAATGAGCAGTTCTTC. This rearrangement joins TRBV4-2 to TRBJ2-1, with D unresolved. Trimming shortened V by 0 bases and J by 1 base, and 7 bases separated the two germline ends. Per germline, CDR1 LGHNA and CDR2 YNFKEQ. This CDR3 is 15 amino acids long.